This T cell receptor beta chain was found in a study of T cells in Graves' hyperthyroidism and ophthalmopathy. The CDR3 runs 15 residues. The V gene's germline CDR1 is LNHNV and CDR2 YYDKDF (reference sequence). The investigators amplified TCR beta CDR3 regions from RNA transcripts. First-round RT-PCR with HTBI primers amplified the TCR CDR3 region. A single record per CDR3 protein comes from TCRdb applying MiXCR to the multiplex PCR reads. The profile covers over 700,000 distinct CDR3 sequences, with approximately 36% appearing a single time and less than 40% taken by the ten largest. This chain links TRBV15 with TRBJ1-5; either TRBD1 or TRBD2 may supply D (5 bases each). The J call is doubtful: the DNA matches TRBJ2-3 better. Specimen: blood. The TCR originated in a woman between 40 and 50 years old with Graves' hyperthyroidism. The CDR3 DNA is TGTGCCACCAGCAGAGATATGGGGGATCTCTATACGCAGTATTTT. Translating it yields CATSRDMGDLYTQYF.